This entry lists 25 T cell receptor beta chains sequenced from one sample in a study of beta chain features in type 1 diabetes. Expressed TCRB transcripts got sequenced, as all isolated RNA was reverse transcribed. The data were produced by immunoSEQ multiplex PCR, yet TCRdb's version contains in-frame clones alone and is incomplete. The repertoire holds 140,000 or so clones, with just over 9% as singletons. Input material: central memory CD4+ T cells from blood. The receptors were sampled from a man in his late teens or twenties in good health.

This clone was counted between two and nine times. J is TRBJ2-7 and V is TRBV29-1, with 13 positions matching TRBD2. V lost 5 bases, J lost 4 bases, and 5 bases stayed unmatched. The germline V gene encodes CDR1 SQVTM and CDR2 ANQGSEA. The CDR3 length is 14 residues. The DNA for the CDR3 is TGCAGCGTTCCAACTAGCGGGGGGGCTTACGAGCAGTACTTC. Translating gives CSVPTSGGAYEQYF.

The genes are TRBV19 and TRBJ2-5; 7 bases map to TRBD1. Losses at the gene ends were 5 bases for V and 5 bases for J; bases not matched to a gene: 11. Germline loops: CDR1 LNHDA, CDR2 SQIVND (reference sequence). The CDR3 consists of 15 residues. The chain's CDR3 is CASSFRQGRMETQYF. CDR3 nucleotides: TGTGCCAGTAGTTTCCGACAGGGAAGGATGGAGACCCAGTACTTC.

This clone appeared a few times. The rearrangement uses TRBV19 and TRBJ1-2; 7 nucleotides align to TRBD1. CDR1 is LNHDA, CDR2 SQIVND, per germline (reference sequence). The CDR3 is made up of 14 amino acids. With 4 bases clipped from V and 4 bases from J, the junction kept 6 bases outside the gene matches. CDR3 DNA: TGTGCCAGTAGTACCGGACAGGTGCCCTATGGCTACACCTTC. This codes for CASSTGQVPYGYTF. The complete variable domain, with remaining parts taken from reference TRBV19 and TRBJ1-2, reads DGGITQSPKYLFRKEGQNVTLSCEQNLNHDAMYWYRQDPGQGLRLIYYSQIVNDFQKGDIAEGYSVSREKKESFPLTVTSAQKNPTAFYLCASSTGQVPYGYTFGSGTRLTVV.

The J gene is TRBJ1-4, the V gene TRBV30; unclear D gene. The germline V gene has CDR1 GTSNPN and CDR2 SVGIG (reference sequence). V lost 0 bases, J lost 7 bases, and 9 bases lay in between. This CDR3 is built from 13 residues. CDR3 sequence (DNA): TGTGCCTGGAGTGTACAATTTGGTGAAAAACTGTTTTTT. Residues: CAWSVQFGEKLFF.

The rearrangement uses TRBV5-6 and TRBJ2-4; TRBD1 might be the D (6 bases). V shed 4 bases and J shed 7 bases, with 15 bases lying between them. This CDR3 region has 14 residues. CDR1 and CDR2 from the germline V gene are SGHDT and YYEEEE. CDR3 loop: CASSLLTGTNIQYF. The DNA for the CDR3 is TGTGCCAGCAGCCTACTAACAGGGACGAACATTCAGTACTTC.

This clone has a handful of counts. As DNA, the CDR3 is TGTGCCAGCAGTTTAGCCCCCCTGGCGGGGGCCCAAGGGGAGCAGTTCTTC. Amino acid sequence: CASSLAPLAGAQGEQFF. The chain recombines TRBV27 with TRBJ2-1, with a tentative D call TRBD2 (7 bases). Germline CDR1 is MNHEY and CDR2 is SMNVEV (reference sequence). This CDR3 comprises 17 residues. Trimming took off 2 bases at V and 10 bases at J, with 24 bases between the two ends.

This clone was observed a handful of times. J is TRBJ1-6 and V is TRBV5-1; D remains unclear. CDR3 length: 14 residues. Trimming cost V 4 bases and J 7 bases, with 12 bases left between them. The germline V gene encodes CDR1 SGHRS and CDR2 YFSETQ. CDR3 sequence reads: CASSSEGGNSPLHF. As DNA, the CDR3 is TGCGCCAGCAGCAGTGAGGGAGGGAATTCACCCCTCCACTTT.

This chain joins TRBV4-3 and TRBJ1-6; possible D gene TRBD1, 5 bases. Per the germline V gene, CDR1 is LGHNA and CDR2 is YSLEER. Trimming left V 1 base short and J 0 bases short, with 13 bases between. The CDR3 spans 18 residues. This chain's CDR3 is CASSQVPRASSYNSPLHF. CDR3 in DNA: TGCGCCAGCAGCCAAGTGCCCAGGGCGAGCTCCTATAATTCACCCCTCCACTTT.

This clone appeared a few times. At one end, the junction sequence differs from germline, possibly due to a read error. The chain uses TRBV7-6 and TRBJ2-1; TRBD2 aligns across 13 bases. This CDR3 has 13 residues. CDR1 SGHVS and CDR2 FNYEAQ come from the germline V gene. The CDR3 bases are TGTGCCAGCAGCTCGGGACTAGCGGGGTTTCGGATCTTC. This sequence encodes CASSSGLAGFRIF. The entire variable domain, with the rest obtained from reference TRBV7-6 and TRBJ2-1, is as follows: GAGVSQSPRYKVTKRGQDVALRCDPISGHVSLYWYRQALGQGPEFLTYFNYEAQQDKSGLPNDRFSAERPEGSISTLTIQRTEQRDSAMYRCASSSGLAGFRIFGPGTRLTVL.

This clone has a handful of counts. The chain has TRBV7-6 and TRBJ1-4; 10 bases fit TRBD1. V shed 5 bases and J 11 bases; nucleotides not matched to a gene: 11. This CDR3 has 15 amino acids. CDR1 is SGHVS and CDR2 is FNYEAQ in the germline V gene. The CDR3 DNA is TGTGCCAGCAGCCAACGGACAGGGGGTGAACGGAAACTGTTTTTT. Amino acids: CASSQRTGGERKLFF.

This clone was seen a handful of times. The rearrangement links TRBV12-5 to TRBJ2-7, with 7 bases that match TRBD1. Per germline, CDR1 LGHNT and CDR2 FRNRAP. With V trimmed by 2 bases and J by 2 bases, 0 bases remained unmatched. This CDR3 has 13 amino acids. The CDR3 sequence is CASGLQGAYEQYF. The DNA for the CDR3 is TGTGCTAGTGGTTTGCAGGGGGCCTACGAGCAGTACTTC.

The V call is TRBV15, the J call TRBJ2-5, with 10 bases identical to TRBD1. The CDR3 is 16 residues long. From germline, CDR1 is LNHNV and CDR2 YYDKDF (reference sequence). After removal of 1 base from V and 2 bases from J, the junction contained 4 bases not matched to a gene. The CDR3 reads CATSRGQGAGQETQYF. The CDR3 region has the DNA TGTGCCACCAGCAGAGGACAGGGGGCTGGGCAAGAGACCCAGTACTTC.

V usage is TRBV19 and J usage is TRBJ2-3; perhaps TRBD1 as D (5 bases). The germline V and J ends were trimmed by 5 bases and 0 bases, with 12 bases remaining between them. This CDR3 comprises 15 residues. Germline CDR1 reads LNHDA; CDR2 reads SQIVND (reference sequence). Here the CDR3 DNA reads TGTGCCAGTAGTGTGACAGCCCCTAGCACAGATACGCAGTATTTT. Its translation is CASSVTAPSTDTQYF.

This clone was found a few times. CDR3 sequence (DNA): TGTGCCAGCAGTGAAAGCATAGGCACAGATACGCAGTATTTT. It specifies CASSESIGTDTQYF. V gene TRBV6-1 combines with J gene TRBJ2-3; D gene unclear. There are 14 residues in the CDR3. Germline loops: CDR1 MNHNS, CDR2 SASEGT. Trimming removed 2 bases from V and 1 base from J, with 7 bases in between.

The chain couples TRBV7-8 to TRBJ1-6; 11 bases line up with TRBD1. CDR3 size: 19 residues. The germline V gene has CDR1 SGHVS and CDR2 FQNEAQ. Trimming at V came to 5 bases and at J to 0 bases, leaving 9 bases not matched to a gene. The CDR3 DNA follows: TGTGCCAGCAGCCCTAGGACAGGGGGCACCCTCTCCTATAATTCACCCCTCCACTTT. Its translation is CASSPRTGGTLSYNSPLHF.

The chain uses TRBV4-3 and TRBJ2-2; D call uncertain. V lost 2 bases and J 5 bases, leaving 9 bases between the germline ends. Germline loops: CDR1 LGHNA, CDR2 YSLEER. CDR3 size: 14 residues. The CDR3 DNA follows: TGCGCCAGCAGCCAATTACAGCTAACCGGGGAGCTGTTTTTT. Amino acids: CASSQLQLTGELFF.

The chain is built from TRBV5-4 and TRBJ2-7; 7 nucleotides agree with TRBD1. CDR1 is SGHNT and CDR2 is YYREEE in the germline V gene (reference sequence). The CDR3 sequence is 15 residues long. V trimming: 4 bases; J trimming: 0 bases; junction bases outside the gene matches: 7. As DNA, the CDR3 is TGTGCCAGCAGCGCTCCGGGACAGAGCTCCTACGAGCAGTACTTC. Encoded protein: CASSAPGQSSYEQYF. Complete variable domain (other parts from reference TRBV5-4 and TRBJ2-7): ETGVTQSPTHLIKTRGQQVTLRCSSQSGHNTVSWYQQALGQGPQFIFQYYREEENGRGNFPPRFSGLQFPNYSSELNVNALELDDSALYLCASSAPGQSSYEQYFGPGTRLTVT.

The J gene is TRBJ2-3, the V gene TRBV10-3; D not certain. The V end lost 6 bases, the J end lost 4 bases, and 8 bases lay between the germline ends. Germline V lookup: CDR1 ENHRY, CDR2 SYGVKD. This CDR3 region has 12 residues. The CDR3 here is CAIRGGPDTQYF. The CDR3 DNA reads TGTGCCATCAGGGGTGGGCCAGATACGCAGTATTTT.

At least ten counts were recorded for this clone. This sequence joins TRBV29-1 and TRBJ2-5, with D possibly matching TRBD2 (6 bases). Germline-derived CDR1 and CDR2 are SQVTM and ANQGSEA. This CDR3 spans 12 amino acids. The V end was cut by 6 bases, the J end by 5 bases, with 13 bases between. CDR3: CSVRDFQETQYF. The CDR3 bases are TGCAGCGTACGGGACTTTCAGGAGACCCAGTACTTC.

The rearrangement uses TRBV19 and TRBJ1-5; D is ambiguous. CDR1 is LNHDA, CDR2 SQIVND, per germline (reference sequence). CDR3 length: 12 amino acids. Trimming shortened V by 8 bases and J by 5 bases, and 10 bases separated the two germline ends. In nucleotides, the CDR3 is TGTGCCAGTTGCTATCGGGATCAGCCCCAGCATTTT. It is translated as CASCYRDQPQHF.

This clone was recorded a few times. The J gene is TRBJ2-1, the V gene TRBV6-1, with TRBD2 identical over 13 bases. CDR1 is MNHNS and CDR2 is SASEGT in the germline V gene. This CDR3 is 16 amino acids long. V trimming: 4 bases; J trimming: 4 bases; junction bases outside the gene matches: 4. The CDR3 sequence is CASSGRTSGGYNEQFF. CDR3 coding DNA: TGTGCCAGCAGTGGTCGGACTAGCGGGGGATACAATGAGCAGTTCTTC.

This clone was detected a few times. The V and J genes are TRBV7-9 and TRBJ2-2; tentatively, D is TRBD1 (5 bases). There are 15 residues in the CDR3. Deletions cut 1 base from V and 0 bases from J, with 6 bases between. CDR1 is SEHNR, CDR2 FQNEAQ, per germline (reference sequence). The CDR3 coding sequence is TGTGCCAGCAGCTTAGAACAGGCGAACACCGGGGAGCTGTTTTTT. It translates to CASSLEQANTGELFF.

CDR3 sequence reads: CASSLVTGSEQYF. The CDR3 coding sequence is TGTGCCAGCAGCTTAGTGACAGGGTCCGAGCAGTACTTC. The chain is built from TRBV11-3 and TRBJ2-7; 7 bases line up with TRBD1. CDR3 length equals 13 residues. The J segment lost 6 bases and the V segment lost 1 base, leaving 3 bases of the junction unmatched. The germline V gene encodes CDR1 SGHNT and CDR2 YENEEA.

A few counts support this clone. The DNA for the CDR3 is TGTGCCAGCAGTTTGTCGGCTAGCGGGGGCAAGACCCAGTACTTC. Encoded protein: CASSLSASGGKTQYF. The chain couples TRBV28 to TRBJ2-5; 10 bases are a match to TRBD2. Germline CDR1 is MDHEN and CDR2 is SYDVKM. The CDR3 sequence is 15 residues long. V was pared by 3 bases and J by 6 bases, with 7 bases of the junction left unmatched.

This clone was seen a handful of times. The chain has TRBV19 and TRBJ1-2, with a weak D call TRBD1 (5 bases). The CDR3 totals 13 residues. CDR1 and CDR2 (germline): LNHDA, SQIVND (reference sequence). V was pared by 3 bases and J by 2 bases, with 7 bases between. The CDR3 region is CASSIGGNYGYTF. Written as DNA, the CDR3 is TGTGCCAGTAGTATCGGGGGGAACTATGGCTACACCTTC.